The next 4 T cell receptor beta chains were all read from a single sample in a study of early T cells in non-severe SARS-CoV-2 infection. TCRdb re-derived calls from the 5' RACE reads in MiXCR, one entry per CDR3 protein. The data show tens of thousands of distinct CDR3 sequences, with around 6.5% seen just once and 3% to 3.5% held by the top ten. The specimen comprised whole blood, sampled at baseline. These receptors all come from an adult who was a healthcare worker with PCR-confirmed SARS-CoV-2 infection or an uninfected control (not recorded which).

This clonotype was seen many times. V and J are TRBV20-1 and TRBJ2-3; 8 nucleotides match TRBD2. The CDR3 consists of 14 residues. Trimming at V came to 3 bases and at J to 4 bases, leaving 6 bases not matched to a gene. Per the germline V gene, CDR1 is DFQATT and CDR2 is SNEGSKA (reference sequence). In DNA form, the CDR3 reads TGCAGTGCTAGTAGAGCGGGAGACGCAGATACGCAGTATTTT. Its protein is CSASRAGDADTQYF.

In this sample, this clonotype turned up many times. In DNA, the CDR3 is TGTGCCAGCAGCGTCATGCTCCAAGGGAACAATGAGCAGTTCTTC. This encodes CASSVMLQGNNEQFF. This chain uses TRBV9 with TRBJ2-1; D is ambiguous. The CDR3 length is 15 residues. Germline values: CDR1 SGDLS, CDR2 YYNGEE. Deletions cut 2 bases from V and 5 bases from J, with 14 bases between. The full variable domain, rest sourced from reference TRBV9 and TRBJ2-1, is DSGVTQTPKHLITATGQRVTLRCSPRSGDLSVYWYQQSLDQGLQFLIQYYNGEERAKGNILERFSAQQFPDLHSELNLSSLELGDSALYFCASSVMLQGNNEQFFGPGTRLTVL.

V and J are TRBV5-5 and TRBJ1-2, with 10 bases that match TRBD1. The V gene end was trimmed by 4 bases and the J gene end by 7 bases; junction bases not matched to a gene: 4. The CDR3 sequence is 13 residues long. CDR1 is SGHKS and CDR2 is YYEKEE in the germline V gene (reference sequence). The CDR3 loop is CASSGTGDSGYTF. Here the CDR3 DNA reads TGTGCCAGCAGCGGGACAGGGGATAGTGGCTACACCTTC. Using reference TRBV5-5 and TRBJ1-2 for the parts outside the CDR3, the full variable domain is DAGVTQSPTHLIKTRGQQVTLRCSPISGHKSVSWYQQVLGQGPQFIFQYYEKEERGRGNFPDRFSARQFPNYSSELNVNALLLGDSALYLCASSGTGDSGYTFGSGTRLTVV.

This clonotype occurred many times. The genes are TRBV7-6 and TRBJ2-7; 9 bases align to TRBD2. CDR1 is SGHVS, CDR2 FNYEAQ, per germline. Trimming took 1 base from V and 2 from J; bases not matched to a gene: 6. The CDR3 runs 16 residues. The CDR3 here is CASSLGTSDKAYEQYF. The CDR3 coding sequence is TGTGCCAGCAGCTTAGGGACTAGCGATAAAGCCTACGAGCAGTACTTC.